One sample yielded the 15 T cell receptor beta chains listed below, sequenced in a study of beta chain features in type 1 diabetes. Whole-study results and caveats: All four CD4+ subsets of Type 1 diabetes patients contained TCRB CDR3s that were moderately but significantly shorter.

Since all of the isolated RNA was reverse transcribed, expressed TCRB transcripts were what got sequenced. Sequencing was performed with immunoSEQ multiplex PCR; in TCRdb, only in-frame clones are kept and a portion is missing. The sample holds hundreds of thousands of clones; around 15% are singletons and the top ten take approximately 0.042%. Their antigen targets remain unknown. The sample taken for sequencing was naive CD4+ T cells from blood. The receptors originated from a man aged 18 to 35 with type 1 diabetes.

The chain has TRBV5-6 and TRBJ1-2; 7 bases map to TRBD1. The CDR3 is 15 residues long. Unmatched junction bases numbered 5, after V lost 2 bases and J lost 1 base. Germline CDR1 SGHDT, CDR2 YYEEEE. As DNA, the CDR3 is TGTGCCAGCAGCTTTAGGTGGGACAGTAACTATGGCTACACCTTC. Protein: CASSFRWDSNYGYTF.

Worth noting for this clone: Other DNA sequences in the same sample also yield this CDR3. The V and J genes are TRBV4-1 and TRBJ2-4; perhaps TRBD2 as D (5 bases). The CDR3 is made up of 14 amino acids. The V end lost 1 base, the J end lost 1 base, and 5 bases lay between the germline ends. CDR1 and CDR2 (germline): MGHRA, YSYEKL. CDR3 residues: CASSQAGAKNIQYF. DNA of the CDR3: TGCGCCAGCAGCCAAGCGGGGGCCAAAAACATTCAGTACTTC.

In this sample, this clone turned up a few times. The V gene is TRBV30, the J gene TRBJ2-3; TRBD2 aligns across 11 bases. Germline V lookup: CDR1 GTSNPN, CDR2 SVGIG (reference sequence). The CDR3 is 17 residues long. V shed 3 bases and J 3 bases; nucleotides not matched to a gene: 11. As DNA, the CDR3 is TGTGCCTGGAGCCCCCCTATTATAGCGGGGGGGACAGATACGCAGTATTTT. It encodes CAWSPPIIAGGTDTQYF.

V is TRBV2 and J is TRBJ1-5; D is ambiguous. V was pared by 6 bases and J by 2 bases, with 11 bases between. Germline values: CDR1 SNHLY, CDR2 FYNNEI. The CDR3 length is 14 residues. CDR3 nucleotides: TGTGCCAGCAGCCCTGGGAGAGGCAATCAGCCCCAGCATTTT. This translates into CASSPGRGNQPQHF.

The chain has TRBV20-1 and TRBJ1-1, with D maybe TRBD1 (5 bases). The CDR3 runs 11 residues. Germline V gene data show CDR1 as DFQATT and CDR2 as SNEGSKA (reference sequence). CDR3 region: CSPWEGTEAFF. The CDR3 DNA reads TGCAGCCCGTGGGAGGGGACTGAAGCTTTCTTT.

This clone was seen a handful of times. The chain is built from TRBV4-3 and TRBJ2-7; the match to TRBD1 covers 7 bases. Germline CDR1 reads LGHNA; CDR2 reads YSLEER. V shed 2 bases and J 3 bases; nucleotides not matched to a gene: 10. The CDR3 contains 16 residues. The CDR3 nucleotides are TGCGCCAGCAGCCAATCCCACGGGACAGTAGGCTACGAGCAGTACTTC. It is translated as CASSQSHGTVGYEQYF.

This clone was observed a handful of times. This chain joins TRBV25-1 and TRBJ2-7; possible D gene TRBD2, 5 bases. Per germline, CDR1 MGHDK and CDR2 SYGVNS. The CDR3 runs to 14 residues. V lost 6 bases, J lost 2 bases, and 14 bases lay in between. DNA for the CDR3: TGTGCCAGCAGAGGAGGCGTTCCCCCCTACGAGCAGTACTTC. Translated: CASRGGVPPYEQYF.

Regarding this clone: Additional DNA sequences in this sample encode the identical CDR3. This chain joins TRBV5-1 and TRBJ1-1, with 8 bases fitting TRBD1. Germline CDR1 SGHRS, CDR2 YFSETQ. V gave up 1 base and J gave up 3 bases; unmatched junction bases: 2. The CDR3 length is 14 residues. CDR3 coding DNA: TGCGCCAGCAGCTTGCAGGGGGCTGACACTGAAGCTTTCTTT. It codes for CASSLQGADTEAFF.

This clone appeared a few times. The chain links TRBV11-2 to TRBJ1-6, with D unresolved. Deletions cut 5 bases from V and 10 bases from J, with 12 bases between. The CDR3 is made up of 13 amino acids. Germline CDR1 and CDR2: SGHAT and FQNNGV. CDR3 amino acids: CASSPGRESPLHF. The DNA of the CDR3 is TGTGCCAGCAGCCCAGGACGGGAATCACCCCTCCACTTT.

This clone was seen a handful of times. Here the CDR3 DNA reads TGTGCCAGCAGCTTAGTGGATGGCTACACCTTC. The encoded protein is CASSLVDGYTF. The rearrangement links TRBV7-2 to TRBJ1-2; D not resolved. The length of the CDR3 is 11 residues. V lost 1 base and J lost 6, with 3 bases in between. The germline CDR1 and CDR2 sequences are SGHTA and FQGNSA.

This sequence joins TRBV4-2 and TRBJ1-5, with D possibly matching TRBD1 (6 bases). The germline gives CDR1 LGHNA, CDR2 YNFKEQ. Trimming pared 2 bases from V and 3 bases from J, leaving 11 bases between. The length of the CDR3 is 15 residues. The CDR3 loop reads CASSQNDRINQPQHF. CDR3 nucleotides: TGTGCCAGCAGCCAAAATGACAGGATCAATCAGCCCCAGCATTTT.

There are a few counts of this clone. The genes are TRBV2 and TRBJ2-3; D remains ambiguous. CDR3 length: 11 residues. Between the trimmed V and J ends, which lost 4 bases and 4 bases, there was a span of 3 bases. Germline CDR1 SNHLY, CDR2 FYNNEI. The CDR3 region is CASSAPDTQYF. CDR3 DNA: TGTGCCAGCAGTGCCCCAGATACGCAGTATTTT.

Only a few counts were recorded for this clone. This rearrangement joins TRBV29-1 to TRBJ1-5; the D is unclear. Trimming pared 4 bases from V and 3 bases from J, leaving 7 bases between. This CDR3 has 12 residues. Germline V gives CDR1 SQVTM, CDR2 ANQGSEA. The CDR3 loop is CSVADPNQPQHF. CDR3 nucleotide sequence: TGCAGCGTTGCCGATCCCAATCAGCCCCAGCATTTT.

This clone was seen a few times. The CDR3 loop reads CASSLALNGDTRKKLFF. CDR3 in DNA: TGTGCCAGCAGCTTAGCCCTAAATGGGGACACTCGTAAAAAACTGTTTTTT. V and J are TRBV11-2 and TRBJ1-4, with a possible D match to TRBD1 (6 bases). The CDR3 totals 17 residues. With 1 base removed from V and 9 bases from J, the gap between germline ends came to 21 bases. The V gene's germline CDR1 is SGHAT and CDR2 FQNNGV. Drawing the rest from reference TRBV11-2 and TRBJ1-4, the complete variable domain is EAGVAQSPRYKIIEKRQSVAFWCNPISGHATLYWYQQILGQGPKLLIQFQNNGVVDDSQLPKDRFSAERLKGVDSTLKIQPAKLEDSAVYLCASSLALNGDTRKKLFFGSGTQLSVL.

This clone was seen more than once but under ten times. The chain recombines TRBV5-1 with TRBJ2-2; 9 positions match TRBD2. Germline CDR1 SGHRS, CDR2 YFSETQ. The CDR3 runs to 16 residues. V was clipped by 4 bases and J by 0 bases; unmatched bases: 4. The CDR3 spells CASSDSGSTNTGELFF. The CDR3 nucleotides read TGCGCCAGCAGCGATAGCGGGAGCACGAACACCGGGGAGCTGTTTTTT.